This T cell receptor beta chain emerged from a study of blood T cell repertoires in COVID-19. The protocol was immunoSEQ multiplex PCR, while the TCRdb copy is restricted to in-frame clones and leaves out a portion. This table has around 300,000 clones, around 91% appearing once. CDR3 length: 15 amino acids. Germline V gene sequence: CDR1 MNHEY, CDR2 SMNVEV (reference sequence). J gave up 2 bases and V 6 bases, and 10 bases lay outside the gene matches. The chain links TRBV27 to TRBJ2-7, with TRBD2 matching 7 bases. The receptor comes from a woman aged 40 to 49 with COVID-19, enrolled during active disease. Sample: peripheral blood. This chain's CDR3 is CASSLKQGRAYEQYF. For the CDR3, the DNA is TGTGCCAGCAGCCTAAAGCAAGGGAGGGCCTACGAGCAGTACTTC.